Following are 21 T cell receptor beta chains from one sample sequenced in a study of T cells after yellow fever vaccination. MiXCR, run by TCRdb on the 5' RACE reads, gives a single entry per CDR3 protein. The sample includes over 65,000 distinct CDR3 sequences, more than 10% of them seen just once. The specimen was CD8+ T cells not binding an NS4B(214-222) dextramer, sorted from PBMCs, collected roughly 20 days after the first yellow fever vaccination. These receptors originate from a man aged 18 to 29 who received the YFV17D yellow fever vaccine.

CDR3: CSASGGAPSYNSPLHF. CDR3 bases: TGCAGTGCTAGTGGGGGGGCGCCGTCCTATAATTCACCCCTCCACTTT. This chain connects TRBV20-1 to TRBJ1-6; TRBD1 is a possible D gene (6 bases). Trimming shortened V by 3 bases and J by 1 base, and 13 bases separated the two germline ends. The CDR3 covers 16 residues. Germline V gives CDR1 DFQATT, CDR2 SNEGSKA (reference sequence).

Remarks on this clonotype: Because the CDR3 is missing its conserved closing phenylalanine or tryptophan, this is likely a read error. J is TRBJ2-7 and V is TRBV20-1; D call uncertain. Trimming pared 3 bases from V and 0 bases from J, leaving 12 bases between. Germline CDR1 is DFQATT and CDR2 is SNEGSKA (reference sequence). The CDR3 contains 14 residues. The CDR3 here is CSASGRSRSYEQYS. DNA for the CDR3: TGCAGTGCTAGCGGCCGGTCCCGCTCCTACGAGCAGTACTCC.

This clonotype was counted between two and nine times. This sequence joins TRBV12-5 and TRBJ2-5, with D unclear. This CDR3 is built from 15 residues. The V end lost 3 bases, the J end lost 5 bases, and 16 bases lay between the germline ends. Looked up from germline, CDR1 is LGHNT and CDR2 is FRNRAP. The CDR3 region is CASGLMTRRAETQYF. The CDR3, as DNA: TGTGCTAGTGGTTTAATGACCCGGAGAGCGGAGACCCAGTACTTC.

There are a few counts of this clonotype. The chain employs TRBV7-9 and TRBJ2-1; tentative D call: TRBD1 (6 bases). Trimming removed 5 bases from V and 4 bases from J, with 18 bases in between. The germline V gene has CDR1 SEHNR and CDR2 FQNEAQ (reference sequence). The CDR3 loop spans 16 amino acids. The CDR3 loop is CASSPRDTSKYNEQFF. For the CDR3, the DNA is TGTGCCAGCAGCCCAAGGGACACCTCGAAATACAATGAGCAGTTCTTC.

This clonotype turned up a few times. J is TRBJ2-3 and V is TRBV25-1; D not resolved. This CDR3 region has 18 residues. V lost 4 bases and J lost 4, with 24 bases in between. Germline V CDR1 and CDR2: MGHDK, SYGVNS. CDR3 in DNA: TGTGCCAGCAGTGCGACGGGCCAGGAGCCCCCAGGTTCAGATACGCAGTATTTT. It translates to CASSATGQEPPGSDTQYF.

This clonotype was observed a handful of times. The V call is TRBV9, the J call TRBJ2-7; TRBD2 matches at 7 bases. J lost 3 bases, V lost 0 bases, and 3 bases had no gene match. The CDR3 is made up of 14 amino acids. Germline V gives CDR1 SGDLS, CDR2 YYNGEE. CDR3: CASSVGGGDYEQYF. CDR3 in DNA: TGTGCCAGCAGCGTAGGTGGGGGGGACTACGAGCAGTACTTC. The full variable domain, completed using reference TRBV9 and TRBJ2-7, is DSGVTQTPKHLITATGQRVTLRCSPRSGDLSVYWYQQSLDQGLQFLIQYYNGEERAKGNILERFSAQQFPDLHSELNLSSLELGDSALYFCASSVGGGDYEQYFGPGTRLTVT.

A few counts support this clonotype. The chain recombines TRBV4-3 with TRBJ1-4; D not certain. The CDR3 sequence is 17 residues long. V was clipped by 0 bases and J by 0 bases, with 11 bases between them. Per germline, CDR1 LGHNA and CDR2 YSLEER. The CDR3, as DNA: TGCGCCAGCAGCCAAGAGTTTCACATGGCAACTAATGAAAAACTGTTTTTT. Translating gives CASSQEFHMATNEKLFF.

The chain combines TRBV6-2 or TRBV6-3 with TRBJ2-7; 11 nucleotides align to TRBD2. Germline CDR1 reads MNHEY; CDR2 reads SVGEGT. Losses at the gene ends were 2 bases for V and 2 bases for J; bases not matched to a gene: 5. CDR3 size: 16 residues. The CDR3 coding sequence is TGTGCCAGCAGTTACACCACTAGCGGGAGAACCTACGAGCAGTACGTC. Translated, it gives CASSYTTSGRTYEQYV.

The chain carries TRBV15 and TRBJ2-7, with 7 positions matching TRBD1. The junction had 4 bases not matched to a gene; V was cut back by 5 bases and J by 3 bases. This CDR3 is 13 amino acids long. Germline CDR1 and CDR2: LNHNV and YYDKDF (reference sequence). The CDR3 DNA reads TGTGCCACCAGCGGGTGGGACAGCTACGAGCAGTACTTC. It specifies CATSGWDSYEQYF.

This chain joins TRBV5-4 and TRBJ2-7; D is possibly TRBD1 or TRBD2 (5 bases each). V was pared by 0 bases and J by 7 bases, with 11 bases between. This CDR3 spans 13 amino acids. Germline CDR1 reads SGHNT; CDR2 reads YYREEE (reference sequence). CDR3 amino acids: CASSLGPWGEQYV. CDR3 DNA sequence: TGTGCCAGCAGCTTGGGACCCTGGGGGGAGCAGTACGTC.

The chain employs TRBV3-1 and TRBJ2-6; D remains unclear. V dropped 4 bases and J dropped 1 base, with 8 bases sitting between them. CDR1 LGHDT and CDR2 YNNKEL come from the germline V gene (reference sequence). The CDR3 is 15 amino acids. The CDR3 nucleotides are TGTGCCAGCAGCCCCCTGGGATCTGGGGCCAACGTCCTGACTTTC. It codes for CASSPLGSGANVLTF.

The chain uses TRBV5-1 and TRBJ2-7; a possible D gene is TRBD1 (5 bases). Trimming took off 0 bases at V and 3 bases at J, with 13 bases between the two ends. The CDR3 has 15 residues. The germline V gene has CDR1 SGHRS and CDR2 YFSETQ. As DNA, the CDR3 is TGCGCCAGCAGCTTGGCCCCAGGGCCTCTCTACGAGCAGTACGTC. Its protein product is CASSLAPGPLYEQYV.

In this sample, this clonotype turned up a few times. This chain connects TRBV6-5 to TRBJ2-1; D possibly matches TRBD1 or TRBD2 (6 bases each). V lost 2 bases to trimming and J lost 6 bases, with 17 bases between them. The CDR3 has 16 amino acids. Germline values: CDR1 MNHEY, CDR2 SVGAGI. The CDR3 sequence is CASSYVSGGPVNEQFF. The CDR3 coding sequence is TGTGCCAGCAGTTACGTTTCCGGGGGCCCAGTCAATGAGCAGTTCTTC.

The rearrangement uses TRBV9 and TRBJ2-1, with D perhaps TRBD2 (5 bases). Trimming removed 5 bases at V and 6 bases at J, with 21 bases between. CDR3 length: 16 amino acids. Per the germline V gene, CDR1 is SGDLS and CDR2 is YYNGEE. The CDR3, as DNA: TGTGCCAGCAGTGGGAGTTGGTGGCCTACAACCAATGAGCAGTTCTTC. It encodes CASSGSWWPTTNEQFF.

This chain joins TRBV5-1 and TRBJ2-3, with D unresolved. V lost 0 bases to trimming and J lost 0 bases, with 17 bases between them. There are 18 residues in the CDR3. Germline lookup yields CDR1 SGHRS and CDR2 YFSETQ. CDR3 amino acids: CASSLAGSSATSTDTQYF. The CDR3, as DNA: TGCGCCAGCAGCTTGGCCGGTAGCTCGGCCACAAGCACAGATACGCAGTATTTT.

Only a few counts were recorded for this clonotype. The chain is built from TRBV18 and TRBJ1-2; no firm D call. CDR3 size: 16 residues. The V end lost 2 bases, the J end lost 2 bases, and 15 bases lay between the germline ends. The germline gives CDR1 KGHSH, CDR2 LQKENI. The CDR3 DNA is TGTGCCAGCTCACCAAGGACGGGGAATCGAAACTATGGCTACACCTTC. The encoded protein is CASSPRTGNRNYGYTF.

The V gene is TRBV4-1, the J gene TRBJ2-1, with 7 bases fitting TRBD1. The junction had 2 bases not matched to a gene; V was cut back by 1 base and J by 5 bases. The V gene's germline CDR1 is MGHRA and CDR2 YSYEKL. The CDR3 is 14 residues long. The CDR3 sequence: CASSQGDSHNEQFF. DNA of the CDR3: TGCGCCAGCAGCCAAGGGGACAGCCACAATGAGCAGTTCTTC.

Many counts were recorded for this clonotype. The gene calls are TRBV10-3 and TRBJ2-3; no reliable D call. This CDR3 has 15 amino acids. The germline CDR1 and CDR2 sequences are ENHRY and SYGVKD. V dropped 3 bases and J dropped 0 bases, with 10 bases sitting between them. The CDR3 sequence is CAISDGDTSTDTQYF. The CDR3 DNA is TGTGCCATCAGTGATGGTGACACTAGCACAGATACGCAGTATTTT.

The V gene is TRBV6-2 or TRBV6-3, the J gene TRBJ1-6, with 7 bases lining up with TRBD1. The CDR3 runs to 14 residues. V dropped 6 bases and J dropped 6; count of bases not matched to a gene: 5. Germline loops: CDR1 MNHEY, CDR2 SVGEGT. CDR3 nucleotides: TGTGCCAGCAGGACCGGGACAGCTAATTCACCCCTCCACTTT. Protein sequence: CASRTGTANSPLHF.

The chain links TRBV21-1 to TRBJ2-1; the DNA was not compared with TRBD2, the D call given in the table. TRBV21-1 is an annotated pseudogene. The CDR3 extends over 16 amino acids. The CDR3 nucleotides are TGTGCCAGCAGCAAACGCGTAGAGGGGGGGCTTCGCGAGCAGTTCTTC. Its protein product is CASSKRVEGGLREQFF.

The chain employs TRBV3-1 and TRBJ2-1; 12 nucleotides agree with TRBD2. V shed 6 bases, J shed 3 bases, and the junction held 6 bases outside the gene matches. CDR1 LGHDT and CDR2 YNNKEL come from the germline V gene (reference sequence). CDR3 size: 16 residues. In nucleotides, the CDR3 is TGTGCCAGCAGACAAACTAGCGGGGGGCTCTACAATGAGCAGTTCTTC. It is translated as CASRQTSGGLYNEQFF.